The rows below give T cell receptor beta chains drawn from one sample of a study of blood T cell repertoires in COVID-19. Profiled with immunoSEQ multiplex PCR; TCRdb holds only in-frame clones, not every one. The repertoire holds around 300,000 clones, with about four fifths as singletons. The sequenced sample consisted of peripheral blood. The receptors derive from a woman between 50 and 59 years old who had recovered from COVID-19. Each CDR3 is given with its conserved first and last residue.

v_gene	j_gene	CDR3aa
TRBV2	TRBJ1-1	CASSEVGGYVTEAFF
TRBV6-1	TRBJ1-2	CARSVKRGEGGNYGYTF
TRBV19	TRBJ2-7	CASSIRTSGTFYEQYF
TRBV7-9	TRBJ1-5	CASSSGRGSQPQHF
TRBV4-3	TRBJ2-2	CASSWTSGVNTGELFF
TRBV12-3/TRBV12-4	TRBJ1-2	CASSPDSNYGYTF
TRBV28	TRBJ1-2	CASKRQGNMNYGYTF
TRBV27	TRBJ1-2	CASSNPGQGYGYTF
TRBV19	TRBJ1-5	CASSMAGGHSQPQHF
TRBV7-9	TRBJ2-3	CASSLLGSTDTQYF
TRBV4-3	TRBJ1-3	CASSQDSTGGPGNTIYF
TRBV28	TRBJ1-1	CASSIRGNTEAFF
TRBV5-4	TRBJ2-5	CASSPSQETQYF
TRBV30	TRBJ2-4	CAWSVSGPKNIQYF